This TCR beta chain was captured in a study of CD8 T cells in Susac syndrome (dated by TCRdb to about 2019). Broadly, across the study: Whether CD8+ T cell activation and differentiation in Susac syndrome was antigen driven was tested using repertoire sequencing. Clonality of the CD8+ T cell repertoire was compared between over 10 healthy donors, roughly 14 Susac syndrome patients and fewer than 16 multiple sclerosis patients.

General conclusions and limits of the study: The number of individuals in the TCR sequencing and HLA analysis was recognized as being relatively small.

The germline V gene yields SGDLS for CDR1 and YYNGEE for CDR2. Taken from cysteine to phenylalanine, the CDR3 has 14 residues. Kept here is only the CDR3 DNA, which spans 42 bases and is read in frame from base 1. Trimmed from V: 2 bases; trimmed from J: 3 bases; junction bases lacking a gene match: 5. High-throughput TCR beta sequencing profiled peripheral blood CD8+ and CD4+ T cells from healthy donors, Susac syndrome patients and multiple sclerosis patients. The multiple sclerosis controls were treatment-naive patients whose relapsing-remitting disease, either stable or active, fulfilled the revised McDonald criteria. Bulk CD8+ and CD4+ T cells were purified by magnetic negative isolation, whereas CD8+ TEMRA cells were enriched by FACS. Blood was collected in EDTA tubes and processed within 24 hours, with PBMCs isolated through density gradient centrifugation. PBMCs intended for TCR sequencing were cryopreserved in liquid nitrogen and were subsequently thawed in a 37 degrees C water bath. A purity of at least 90% was achieved for sorted or isolated CD4+, CD8+ and CD8+ TEMRA cells.

This clonotype has just a few counts. Its binding antigen is unknown. One base away there is no much larger clone; base qualities are not given. RNA was extracted with the RNeasy kit and about 0.5 to 1 ug was reverse transcribed using random hexamers. The immunoSEQ multiplex PCR assay, covering 54 Vbeta and 13 Jbeta segments, was used to amplify TCR beta CDR3 regions. PCR amplification bias was corrected by using a synthetic template baseline for primer optimization and computational correction. In the original analysis: Reads were annotated to V, D and J genes per IMGT and analyzed with immunoSEQ Analyzer, keeping only productive sequences. Clonality was calculated as one minus the Shannon entropy normalized by log2 of the number of productive unique sequences. Public and private clones were assessed among the 100 most prevalent clones of each patient and control. A clone was defined as Susac-specific if it was absent from the healthy and MS cohorts, from roughly 1,000 published viral clones and from other ImmuneACCESS disease sequences. TCRdb reran the public reads through fastp at Q25 and MiXCR, keeping productive beta chains. Entries that share a CDR3 protein sequence are merged under the most common genes and DNA. In this record, the V and J calls reflect TCRdb's handling and not the investigators' own analysis. The sample table shows tens of thousands of distinct CDR3 sequences, and around nine tenths are seen once. Around 0.5% of the sample is taken by the ten largest.

This TCR was recovered from a human donor with multiple sclerosis. The material sequenced was CD8+ T cells from PBMCs. The chain was built from TRBV9 and TRBJ2-7; TRBD1 fits 7 bases in the junction. The nucleotides read TGTGCCAGCAGCGTTGGACAGGAAGGCTACGAGCAGTACTTC. Its protein product is CASSVGQEGYEQYF.